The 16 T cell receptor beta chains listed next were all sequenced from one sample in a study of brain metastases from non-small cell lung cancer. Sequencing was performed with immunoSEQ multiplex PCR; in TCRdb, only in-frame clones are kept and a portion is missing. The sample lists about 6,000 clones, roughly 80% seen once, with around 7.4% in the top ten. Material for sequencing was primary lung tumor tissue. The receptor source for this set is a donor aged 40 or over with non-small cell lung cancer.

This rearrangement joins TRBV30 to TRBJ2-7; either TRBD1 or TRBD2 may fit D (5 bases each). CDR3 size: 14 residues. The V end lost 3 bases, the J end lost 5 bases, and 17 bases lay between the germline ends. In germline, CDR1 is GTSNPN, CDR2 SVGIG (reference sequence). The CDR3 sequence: CAWRAQGVGNEQYF. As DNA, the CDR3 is TGTGCCTGGAGGGCCCAGGGAGTCGGCAACGAGCAGTACTTC.

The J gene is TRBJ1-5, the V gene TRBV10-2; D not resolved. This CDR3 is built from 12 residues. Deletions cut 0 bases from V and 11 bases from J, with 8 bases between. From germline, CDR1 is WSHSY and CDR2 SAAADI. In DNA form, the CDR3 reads TGCGCCAGCAGTGAGTCGCCATTGTCCCAGCATTTT. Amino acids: CASSESPLSQHF.

The CDR3 here is CASSSRASGGRNEQFF. Written as DNA, the CDR3 is TGTGCCAGCAGTTCGCGGGCTAGCGGGGGGAGGAATGAGCAGTTCTTC. The chain joins TRBV6-6 to TRBJ2-1; 11 nucleotides agree with TRBD2. The V segment lost 4 bases and the J segment 7 bases; nucleotides outside the gene matches: 9. Germline values: CDR1 MNHNY, CDR2 SVGAGI (reference sequence). The CDR3 has 16 amino acids.

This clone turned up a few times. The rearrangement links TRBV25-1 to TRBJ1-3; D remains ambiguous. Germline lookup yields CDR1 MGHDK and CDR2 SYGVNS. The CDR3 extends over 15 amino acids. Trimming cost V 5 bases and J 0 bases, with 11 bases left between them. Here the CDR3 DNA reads TGTGCCAGCAGTCCCCTGACACTCTCTGGAAACACCATATATTTT. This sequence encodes CASSPLTLSGNTIYF. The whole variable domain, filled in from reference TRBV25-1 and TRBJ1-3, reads EADIYQTPRYLVIGTGKKITLECSQTMGHDKMYWYQQDPGMELHLIHYSYGVNSTEKGDLSSESTVSRIRTEHFPLTLESARPSHTSQYLCASSPLTLSGNTIYFGEGSWLTVV.

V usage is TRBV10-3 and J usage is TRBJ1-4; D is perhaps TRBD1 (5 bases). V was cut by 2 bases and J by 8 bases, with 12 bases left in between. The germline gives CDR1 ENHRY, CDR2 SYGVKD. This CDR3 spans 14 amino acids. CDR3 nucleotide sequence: TGTGCCATCAGTGAGACACTGGGGGTGGAAAAACTGTTTTTT. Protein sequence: CAISETLGVEKLFF.

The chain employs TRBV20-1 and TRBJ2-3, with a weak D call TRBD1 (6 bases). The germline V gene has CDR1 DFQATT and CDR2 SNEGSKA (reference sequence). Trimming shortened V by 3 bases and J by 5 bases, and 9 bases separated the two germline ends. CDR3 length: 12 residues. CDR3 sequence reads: CSASSGEDTQYF. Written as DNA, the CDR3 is TGCAGTGCTAGTTCAGGGGAAGATACGCAGTATTTT.

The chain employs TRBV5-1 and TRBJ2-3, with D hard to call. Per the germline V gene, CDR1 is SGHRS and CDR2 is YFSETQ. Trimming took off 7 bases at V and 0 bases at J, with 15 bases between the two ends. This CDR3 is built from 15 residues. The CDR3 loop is CASRDVITSTDTQYF. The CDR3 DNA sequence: TGCGCCAGCCGAGACGTCATAACTAGCACAGATACGCAGTATTTT.

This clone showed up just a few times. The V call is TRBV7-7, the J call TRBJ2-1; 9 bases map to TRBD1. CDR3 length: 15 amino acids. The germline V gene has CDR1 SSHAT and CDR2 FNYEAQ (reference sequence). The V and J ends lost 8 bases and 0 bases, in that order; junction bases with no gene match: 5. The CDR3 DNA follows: TGTGCCAGCGCCCCGACAGGGGGCTCCTACAATGAGCAGTTCTTC. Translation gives CASAPTGGSYNEQFF.

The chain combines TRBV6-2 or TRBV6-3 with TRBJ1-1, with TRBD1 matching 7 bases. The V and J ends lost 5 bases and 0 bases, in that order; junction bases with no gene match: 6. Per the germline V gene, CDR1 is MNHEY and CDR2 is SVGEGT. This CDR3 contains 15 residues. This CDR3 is CASSKPGGMNTEAFF. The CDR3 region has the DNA TGTGCCAGCAGTAAGCCAGGGGGAATGAACACTGAAGCTTTCTTT.

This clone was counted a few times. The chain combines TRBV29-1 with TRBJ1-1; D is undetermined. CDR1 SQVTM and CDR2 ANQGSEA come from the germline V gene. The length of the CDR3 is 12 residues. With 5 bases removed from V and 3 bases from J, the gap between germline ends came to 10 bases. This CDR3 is CSVIPGDTEAFF. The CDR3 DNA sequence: TGCAGCGTTATCCCCGGGGACACTGAAGCTTTCTTT.

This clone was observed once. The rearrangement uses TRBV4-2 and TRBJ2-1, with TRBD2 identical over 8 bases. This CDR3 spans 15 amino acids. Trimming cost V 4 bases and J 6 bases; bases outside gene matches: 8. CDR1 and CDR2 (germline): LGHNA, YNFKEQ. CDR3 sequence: CASSPREGGLNEQFF. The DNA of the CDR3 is TGTGCCAGCAGCCCCCGGGAGGGGGGCCTCAATGAGCAGTTCTTC.

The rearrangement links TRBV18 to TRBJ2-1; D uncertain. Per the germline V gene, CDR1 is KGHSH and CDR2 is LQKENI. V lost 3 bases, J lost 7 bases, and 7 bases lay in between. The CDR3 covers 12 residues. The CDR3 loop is CASSPATNEQFF. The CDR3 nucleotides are TGTGCCAGCTCACCCGCTACGAATGAGCAGTTCTTC.

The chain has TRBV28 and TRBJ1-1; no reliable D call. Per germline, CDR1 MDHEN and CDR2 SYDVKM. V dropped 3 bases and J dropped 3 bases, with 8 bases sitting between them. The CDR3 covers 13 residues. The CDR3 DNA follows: TGTGCCAGCAGTTTGCCGGAGGACACTGAAGCTTTCTTT. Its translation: CASSLPEDTEAFF. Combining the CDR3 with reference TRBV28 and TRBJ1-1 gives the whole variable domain DVKVTQSSRYLVKRTGEKVFLECVQDMDHENMFWYRQDPGLGLRLIYFSYDVKMKEKGDIPEGYSVSREKKERFSLILESASTNQTSMYLCASSLPEDTEAFFGQGTRLTVV.

CDR3 region: CASRLAGVEFF. DNA for the CDR3: TGTGCCAGCAGGCTAGCGGGGGTTGAGTTCTTC. This rearrangement joins TRBV6-5 to TRBJ2-1; 10 nucleotides agree with TRBD2. Losses at the gene ends were 6 bases for V and 14 bases for J; bases not matched to a gene: 4. This CDR3 comprises 11 residues. Germline V gives CDR1 MNHEY, CDR2 SVGAGI.

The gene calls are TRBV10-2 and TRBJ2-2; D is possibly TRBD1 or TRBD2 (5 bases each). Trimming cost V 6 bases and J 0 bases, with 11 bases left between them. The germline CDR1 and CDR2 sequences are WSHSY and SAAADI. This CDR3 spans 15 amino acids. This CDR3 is CASRVGTANTGELFF. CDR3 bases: TGCGCCAGCAGGGTGGGGACCGCGAACACCGGGGAGCTGTTTTTT.

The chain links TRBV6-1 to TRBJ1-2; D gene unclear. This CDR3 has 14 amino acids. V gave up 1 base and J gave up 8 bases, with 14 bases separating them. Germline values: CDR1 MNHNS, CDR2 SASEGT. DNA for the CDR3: TGTGCCAGCAGTGAAGTCGAGGCAGCCCCAGGCTACACCTTC. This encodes CASSEVEAAPGYTF.